Sequencing of this T cell receptor beta chain was carried out in a study of identical twins. Overall study findings and caveats: Models underestimated TCR alpha sharing (out-of-frame) in monozygotic twins. Memory repertoires lacked the insertion deficit that abundant cord blood beta clonotypes showed.

The CDR3 length is 14 residues. V lost 4 bases and J lost 5, with 17 bases in between. Germline lookup yields CDR1 SQVTM and CDR2 ANQGSEA. One entry per CDR3 protein, called by TCRdb with MiXCR from the 5' RACE reads. The sample has some 240,000 distinct CDR3 sequences, about 8% seen once. This clonotype was counted at least ten times. Its antigen is unknown. The same data also went into a second study, on yellow fever vaccine responses in identical twins. This second study notes: It has been reported that, in twins, the vaccine T cell response seemed partly convergent and partly personalized.

V is TRBV29-1 and J is TRBJ2-5, with a possible D match to TRBD2 (7 bases). This receptor was obtained from a woman between 18 and 29 years old in good health. The sequenced sample consisted of CD8+ T cells sorted from blood. CDR3: CSVVGRGKLETQYF. The DNA for the CDR3 is TGCAGCGTTGTAGGGAGGGGGAAATTGGAGACCCAGTACTTC.